This T cell receptor beta chain comes out of a study of cytomegalovirus exposure and HLA in healthy donors. Findings of the study overall: Later analysis demonstrated an association between a missense DCLRE1C variant and TCR beta V- and J-gene trimming. In vitro confirmation showed three CMV-associated chains to be CMV antigen specific.

Details on this clone: Its antigen remains unidentified.

PCR used 60 Vbeta primers and 13 Jbeta primers. Original methodology: Later reanalysis found about 80 million unique TCR beta chains, approximately 11 million of them shared. Clones were read by immunoSEQ multiplex PCR, and TCRdb kept only the in-frame ones, dropping some. That table gives V, J and clone size, and the DNA gave D and trimming. Here the sample spans about 140,000 clones, approximately 57% being singletons. J lost 2 bases, V lost 5 bases, and 9 bases had no gene match. Germline V gene data show CDR1 as MNHNY and CDR2 as SVGAGI (reference sequence). The CDR3 is 16 amino acids. The rearrangement joins TRBV6-6 to TRBJ1-5; 7 bases map to TRBD1. Sequencing used PBMCs. The source is a male donor in good health and CMV-seronegative. CDR3 coding DNA: TGTGCCAGCAGTCAAATGCAGGGGGAGGGCAATCAGCCCCAGCATTTT. Its translation: CASSQMQGEGNQPQHF.